Here is one T cell receptor (beta chain) with its context. In the original workflow: Amplification of reference gene primers provided the estimated nucleated cell counts. Clones were read by immunoSEQ multiplex PCR, and TCRdb kept only the in-frame ones, dropping some. V, J and clone size are taken as reported in that table, and D and trimming were inferred from the DNA itself. In the table there are around 370,000 clones, approximately 90% of which are singletons. The sample is drawn from a study of blood T cell repertoires in COVID-19. Overall study context: The United States, Italy and Spain were the sources of the acute and convalescent COVID-19 samples. T cells, B-cell-depleted T cells, or PBMCs provided the cDNA or gDNA that served as material.

Trimming removed 2 bases from V and 10 bases from J, with 13 bases in between. The CDR3 loop spans 14 amino acids. Germline lookup yields CDR1 SGHNT and CDR2 YYREEE (reference sequence). J is TRBJ1-6 and V is TRBV5-4; maybe TRBD1 (6 bases). The clonotype originates from a woman aged 18 to 35 who had recovered from COVID-19. Sequencing was performed on peripheral blood. The CDR3 reads CASSFQGSKSPLHF. The CDR3 nucleotides read TGTGCCAGCAGCTTCCAGGGGAGTAAATCACCCCTCCACTTT.